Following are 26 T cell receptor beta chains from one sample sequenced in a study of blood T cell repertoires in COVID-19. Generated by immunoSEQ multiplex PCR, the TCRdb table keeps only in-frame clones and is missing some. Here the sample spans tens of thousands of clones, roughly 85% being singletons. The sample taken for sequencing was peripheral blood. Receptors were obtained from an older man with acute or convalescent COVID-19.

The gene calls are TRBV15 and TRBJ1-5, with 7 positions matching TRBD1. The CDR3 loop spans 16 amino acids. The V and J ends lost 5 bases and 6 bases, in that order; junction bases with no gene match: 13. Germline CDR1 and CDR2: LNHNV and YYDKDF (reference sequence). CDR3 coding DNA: TGTGCCACCAGCGACGGGACAGCTGCGAGGGGTCAGCCCCAGCATTTT. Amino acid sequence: CATSDGTAARGQPQHF.

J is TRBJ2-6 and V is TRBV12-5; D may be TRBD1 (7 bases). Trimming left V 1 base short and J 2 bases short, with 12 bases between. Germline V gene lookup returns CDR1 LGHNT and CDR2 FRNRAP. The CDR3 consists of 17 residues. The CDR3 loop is CASGLGGTATGANVLTF. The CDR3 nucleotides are TGTGCTAGTGGTTTGGGCGGGACAGCCACTGGGGCCAACGTCCTGACTTTC.

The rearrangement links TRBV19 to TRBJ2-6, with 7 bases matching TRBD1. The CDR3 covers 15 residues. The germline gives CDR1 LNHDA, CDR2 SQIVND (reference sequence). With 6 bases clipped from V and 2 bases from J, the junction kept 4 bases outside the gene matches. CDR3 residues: CASRAGGAGANVLTF. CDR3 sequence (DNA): TGTGCCAGTAGGGCAGGGGGAGCTGGGGCCAACGTCCTGACTTTC.

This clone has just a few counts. This chain's CDR3 is CASSLKHRSGYTF. The CDR3 DNA reads TGTGCCAGCAGCTTGAAACATAGGAGTGGCTACACCTTC. V gene TRBV5-6 combines with J gene TRBJ1-2; D is undetermined. Germline V gene data show CDR1 as SGHDT and CDR2 as YYEEEE. The CDR3 spans 13 residues. Deletions cut 1 base from V and 7 bases from J, with 11 bases between. Complete variable domain (other parts from reference TRBV5-6 and TRBJ1-2): DAGVTQSPTHLIKTRGQQVTLRCSPKSGHDTVSWYQQALGQGPQFIFQYYEEEERQRGNFPDRFSGHQFPNYSSELNVNALLLGDSALYLCASSLKHRSGYTFGSGTRLTVV.

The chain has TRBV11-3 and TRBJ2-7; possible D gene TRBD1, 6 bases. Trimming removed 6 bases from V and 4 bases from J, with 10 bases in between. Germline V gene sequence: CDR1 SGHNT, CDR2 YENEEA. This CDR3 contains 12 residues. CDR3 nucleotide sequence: TGTGCCAGCAGGTTTCAGGGGTACGAGCAGTACTTC. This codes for CASRFQGYEQYF.

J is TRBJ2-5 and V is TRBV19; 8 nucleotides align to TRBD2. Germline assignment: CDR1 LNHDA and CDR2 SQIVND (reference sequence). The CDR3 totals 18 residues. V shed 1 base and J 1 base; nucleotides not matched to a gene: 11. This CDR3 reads CASSIAGRSGSFQETQYF. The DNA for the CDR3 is TGTGCCAGTAGTATAGCTGGGAGGAGCGGGAGTTTCCAAGAGACCCAGTACTTC.

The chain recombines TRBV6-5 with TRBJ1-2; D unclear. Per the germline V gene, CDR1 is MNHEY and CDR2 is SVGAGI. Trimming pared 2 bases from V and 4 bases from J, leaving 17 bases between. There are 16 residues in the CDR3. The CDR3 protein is CASSYASFGGSYGYTF. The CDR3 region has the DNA TGTGCCAGCAGTTACGCCTCGTTTGGAGGGAGCTATGGCTACACCTTC.

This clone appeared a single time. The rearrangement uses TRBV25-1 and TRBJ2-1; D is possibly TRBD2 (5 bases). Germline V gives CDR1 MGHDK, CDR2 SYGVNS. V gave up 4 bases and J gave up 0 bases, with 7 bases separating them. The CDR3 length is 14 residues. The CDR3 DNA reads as TGTGCCAGCAGTGGAACTAGCTCCTACAATGAGCAGTTCTTC. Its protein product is CASSGTSSYNEQFF.

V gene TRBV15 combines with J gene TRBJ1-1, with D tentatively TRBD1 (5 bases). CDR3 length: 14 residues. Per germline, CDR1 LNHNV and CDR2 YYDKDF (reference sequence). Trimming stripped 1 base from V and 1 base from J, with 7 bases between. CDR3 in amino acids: CATSRGQTNTEAFF. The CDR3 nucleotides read TGTGCCACCAGCAGAGGACAGACGAACACTGAAGCTTTCTTT.

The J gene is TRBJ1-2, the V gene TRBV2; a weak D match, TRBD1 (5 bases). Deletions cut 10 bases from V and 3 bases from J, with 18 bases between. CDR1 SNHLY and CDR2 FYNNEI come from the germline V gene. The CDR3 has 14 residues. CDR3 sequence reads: CATQLDRRDYGYTF. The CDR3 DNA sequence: TGTGCCACCCAGCTGGACCGCAGGGACTATGGCTACACCTTC.

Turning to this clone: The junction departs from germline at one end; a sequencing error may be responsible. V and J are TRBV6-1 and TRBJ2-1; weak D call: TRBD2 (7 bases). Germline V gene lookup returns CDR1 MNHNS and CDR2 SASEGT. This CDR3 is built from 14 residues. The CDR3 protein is CASREGGGTSEQFF. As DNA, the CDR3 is TGTGCCAGCAGAGAAGGGGGGGGAACGAGTGAGCAGTTCTTC.

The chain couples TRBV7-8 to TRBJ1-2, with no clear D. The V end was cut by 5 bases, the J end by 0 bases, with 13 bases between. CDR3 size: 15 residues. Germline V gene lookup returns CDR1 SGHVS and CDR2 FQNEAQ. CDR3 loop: CASSARHTPNYGYTF. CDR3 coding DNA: TGTGCCAGCAGCGCCAGACATACCCCTAACTATGGCTACACCTTC.

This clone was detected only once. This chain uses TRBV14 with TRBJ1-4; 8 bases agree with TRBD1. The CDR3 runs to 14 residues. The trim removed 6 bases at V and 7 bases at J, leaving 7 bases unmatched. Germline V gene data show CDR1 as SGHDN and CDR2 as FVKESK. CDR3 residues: CASSLTGAGEKLFF. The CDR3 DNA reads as TGTGCCAGCAGTTTGACAGGGGCAGGTGAAAAACTGTTTTTT.

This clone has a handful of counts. CDR3 sequence (DNA): TGTGCCAGCAGCTCACGGGACAGAAGCAATGAAAAACTGTTTTTT. Translation: CASSSRDRSNEKLFF. The chain links TRBV9 to TRBJ1-4; TRBD1 matches 7 bases. V dropped 4 bases and J dropped 5; count of bases not matched to a gene: 8. The CDR3 is made up of 15 amino acids. Germline CDR1 SGDLS, CDR2 YYNGEE.

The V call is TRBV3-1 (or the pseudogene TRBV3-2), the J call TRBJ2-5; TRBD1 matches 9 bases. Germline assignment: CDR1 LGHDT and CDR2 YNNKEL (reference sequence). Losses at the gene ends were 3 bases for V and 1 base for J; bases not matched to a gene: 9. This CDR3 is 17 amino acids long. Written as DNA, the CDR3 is TGTGCCAGCAGCCAGTCTCGGACAGGGGTTTTCCAAGAGACCCAGTACTTC. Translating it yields CASSQSRTGVFQETQYF.

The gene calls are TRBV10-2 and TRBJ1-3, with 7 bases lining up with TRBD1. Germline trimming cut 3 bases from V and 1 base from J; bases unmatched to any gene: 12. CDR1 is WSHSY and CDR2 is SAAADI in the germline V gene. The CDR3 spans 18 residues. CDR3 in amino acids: CASSELGRGTASGNTIYF. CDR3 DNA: TGCGCCAGCAGTGAATTGGGACGGGGGACAGCTTCTGGAAACACCATATATTTT.

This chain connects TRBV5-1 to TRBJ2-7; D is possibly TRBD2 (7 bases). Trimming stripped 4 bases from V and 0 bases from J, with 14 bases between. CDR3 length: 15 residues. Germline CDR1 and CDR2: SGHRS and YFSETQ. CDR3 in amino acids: CASSGEGVPSYEQYF. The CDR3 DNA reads TGCGCCAGCAGCGGGGAGGGGGTGCCCTCCTACGAGCAGTACTTC.

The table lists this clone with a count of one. DNA for the CDR3: TGTGCCAGCTCACCAGTGGCCCCAGGGGGCGTTTACACCGGGGAGCTGTTTTTT. It is translated as CASSPVAPGGVYTGELFF. The rearrangement uses TRBV18 and TRBJ2-2; TRBD1 matches 8 bases. CDR1 is KGHSH and CDR2 is LQKENI in the germline V gene. This CDR3 is built from 18 residues. V lost 2 bases, J lost 3 bases, and 11 bases stayed unmatched.

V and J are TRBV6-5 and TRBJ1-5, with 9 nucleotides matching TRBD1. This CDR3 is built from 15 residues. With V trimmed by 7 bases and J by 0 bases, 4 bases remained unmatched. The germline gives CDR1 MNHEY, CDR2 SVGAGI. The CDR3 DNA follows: TGTGCCAGCAACGACAGGGGGTATAGCAATCAGCCCCAGCATTTT. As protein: CASNDRGYSNQPQHF.

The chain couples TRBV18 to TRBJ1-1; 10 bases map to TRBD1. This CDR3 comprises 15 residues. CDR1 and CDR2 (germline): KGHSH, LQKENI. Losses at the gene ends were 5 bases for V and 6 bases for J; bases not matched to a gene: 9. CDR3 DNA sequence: TGTGCCAGCTCAATGGACAGGGGGGCAGACTCTGAAGCTTTCTTT. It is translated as CASSMDRGADSEAFF.

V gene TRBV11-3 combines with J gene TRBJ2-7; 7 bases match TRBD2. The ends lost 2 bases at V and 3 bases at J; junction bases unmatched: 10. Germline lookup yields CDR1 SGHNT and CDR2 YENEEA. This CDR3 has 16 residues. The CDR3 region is CASSLRWASGIYEQYF. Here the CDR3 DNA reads TGTGCCAGCAGCTTAAGGTGGGCTAGCGGAATCTACGAGCAGTACTTC. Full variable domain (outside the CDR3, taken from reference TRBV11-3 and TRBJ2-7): EAGVVQSPRYKIIEKKQPVAFWCNPISGHNTLYWYLQNLGQGPELLIRYENEEAVDDSQLPKDRFSAERLKGVDSTLKIQPAELGDSAVYLCASSLRWASGIYEQYFGPGTRLTVT.

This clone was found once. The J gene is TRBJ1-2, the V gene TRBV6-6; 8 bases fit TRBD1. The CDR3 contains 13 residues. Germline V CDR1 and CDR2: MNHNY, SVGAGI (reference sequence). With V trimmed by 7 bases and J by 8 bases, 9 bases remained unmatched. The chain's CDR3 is CASTDRTGKGYTF. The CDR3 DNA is TGTGCCAGCACCGACCGGACAGGGAAAGGCTACACCTTC.

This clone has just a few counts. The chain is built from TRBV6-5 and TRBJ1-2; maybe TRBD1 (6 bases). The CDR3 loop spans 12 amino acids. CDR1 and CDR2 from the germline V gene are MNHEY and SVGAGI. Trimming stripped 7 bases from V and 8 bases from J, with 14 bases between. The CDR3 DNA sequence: TGTGCCAGCACCTCAGGGGTGGGGGGCTACACCTTC. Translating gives CASTSGVGGYTF.

Written as DNA, the CDR3 is TGTGCCAGCAGTGAAAGGGGACAGGGCCCAAGACAGCCCCAGCATTTT. Encoded protein: CASSERGQGPRQPQHF. J is TRBJ1-5 and V is TRBV6-1; 9 positions match TRBD1. The CDR3 length is 16 residues. From germline, CDR1 is MNHNS and CDR2 SASEGT. Trimming took 2 bases from V and 7 from J; bases not matched to a gene: 9.

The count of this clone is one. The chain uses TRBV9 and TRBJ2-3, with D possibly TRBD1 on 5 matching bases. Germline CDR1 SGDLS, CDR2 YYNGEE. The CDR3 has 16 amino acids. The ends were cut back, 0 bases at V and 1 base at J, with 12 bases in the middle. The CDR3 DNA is TGTGCCAGCAGCGTAGGTCAGGGTTCCGGCACAGATACGCAGTATTTT. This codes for CASSVGQGSGTDTQYF.

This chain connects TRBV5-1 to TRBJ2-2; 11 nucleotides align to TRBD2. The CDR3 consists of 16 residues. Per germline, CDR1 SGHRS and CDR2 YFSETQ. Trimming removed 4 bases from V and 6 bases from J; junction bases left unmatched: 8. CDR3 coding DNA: TGCGCCAGCAGCCCCAAACTAGCGGGAGTTTCCGGGGAGCTGTTTTTT. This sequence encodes CASSPKLAGVSGELFF. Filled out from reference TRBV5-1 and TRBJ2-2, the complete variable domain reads KAGVTQTPRYLIKTRGQQVTLSCSPISGHRSVSWYQQTPGQGLQFLFEYFSETQRNKGNFPGRFSGRQFSNSRSEMNVSTLELGDSALYLCASSPKLAGVSGELFFGEGSRLTVL.